This TCR beta chain was found in a study of cytomegalovirus exposure and HLA in healthy donors. Study-level information: In an earlier analysis, around 100 million unique TCR beta sequences were found from approximately 190 million T cells.

This PCR relied on a set of 60 Vbeta primers and 13 Jbeta primers. TCRdb's table, derived via immunoSEQ multiplex PCR, lists solely in-frame clones and lacks some. Altogether about 300,000 clones are present, approximately 90% being singletons, with the ten largest covering roughly 4%. Comment on this clone: The antigen is not known.

General study findings and limits: It was likely that a cluster of highly shared sequence variants was a sequencing artifact.

V dropped 0 bases and J dropped 4; count of bases not matched to a gene: 17. Germline V gene sequence: CDR1 SGHVS, CDR2 FQNEAQ. This CDR3 region has 22 residues. The sequenced material came from PBMCs. The chain combines TRBV7-8 with TRBJ2-6; 11 bases map to TRBD2. The TCR comes from a man in his forties in good health and CMV-seropositive. This chain's CDR3 is CASSLAQASGRKPPPGANVLTF. CDR3 sequence (DNA): TGTGCCAGCAGCTTAGCGCAGGCTAGCGGGAGGAAACCACCCCCCGGGGCCAACGTCCTGACTTTC.